The TCR beta chain described here comes from a study of blood T cell repertoires in COVID-19. Background on the study: Italy, Spain and the United States were the sources of the convalescent and acute COVID-19 samples. From T cells, B-cell-depleted T cells, or PBMCs came the material, which was cDNA or gDNA.

The V gene's germline CDR1 is SGHNT and CDR2 YENEEA. The V end was cut by 8 bases, the J end by 2 bases, with 16 bases between. This CDR3 contains 15 residues. The authors' processing: Amplification from reference gene primers served as the basis for estimated nucleated cell counts. Produced via immunoSEQ multiplex PCR; TCRdb's table is partial and in-frame only. D and trimming were read from the DNA, whereas the V and J calls and clone size are those reported in that table. The table records tens of thousands of clones, about four fifths of them present only once. This clone is a singleton in its sample.

The clonotype comes from a man between 65 and 79 years old with COVID-19, enrolled during active disease. The sequencing sample was made of peripheral blood. This rearrangement joins TRBV11-3 to TRBJ2-1; the D is unclear. In DNA, the CDR3 is TGTGCCAGCGGAAGTAGCCTTCGAGCCTACAATGAGCAGTTCTTC. Encoded protein: CASGSSLRAYNEQFF.